This TCR beta chain was sequenced for a study of shared clonotypes between healthy human individuals. Study-level information: Each donor had three CD4 naive, three CD4 memory, two CD8 naive and one CD8 memory plate.

For each subset, genomic DNA was distributed in equal portions over several immunoSEQ plates. Using immunoSEQ multiplex PCR, the repertoire was profiled, and TCRdb retains in-frame clones only, with some absent. Here the sample spans a few million clones, about 92% being singletons. The germline gives CDR1 MNHEY, CDR2 SVGAGI. V was clipped by 3 bases and J by 9 bases, with 15 bases between them. This CDR3 is built from 15 residues. Findings and caveats of the study: Larger estimated richness was generally seen in naive subsets than in memory subsets. Around 5.3% of naive CD4 clonotypes were shared across a few donors.

In the case of this clone: Its antigen is unknown.

The chain combines TRBV6-5 with TRBJ1-6; D remains unclear. The clonotype was recovered from a man aged 18 to 29 in good health. Some clones in this sample may be carry-over from other donors' samples. The sequencing input was naive CD4+ T cells from PBMCs. The subset: CD45RA+ positively selected. The CDR3 DNA reads TGTGCCAGCAGTTATGGGGAATTCCCCCTTTCACCCCTCCACTTT. Its protein is CASSYGEFPLSPLHF.